The 10 T cell receptor beta chains below all came from one sample that was sequenced in a study of blood T cells in healthy people across ages. A J-beta primer mix and a sample-barcoded 5' primer were used in a second PCR of roughly 6 to 11 cycles. TCRdb re-called the 5' RACE reads through MiXCR, storing one row per CDR3 protein. The table has about 1,800,000 distinct CDR3 sequences, about 30% seen once; the top ten hold roughly 8.2%. The specimen sequenced was blood. These TCRs come from a woman under 40 in good health.

Points on this clonotype: A read error may account for a junction end that differs from germline. V and J are TRBV18 and TRBJ2-1, with unresolved D. Germline V lookup: CDR1 KGHSH, CDR2 LQKENI. The CDR3 has 13 amino acids. In DNA, the CDR3 is TGTGCCAGCTCCCAGAGCTCCTACAATGAGCGGTTCTTC. As protein: CASSQSSYNERFF.

This clonotype appeared a few times. The rearrangement joins TRBV15 to TRBJ2-4; 11 bases are shared with TRBD2. Germline-derived CDR1 and CDR2 are LNHNV and YYDKDF (reference sequence). V was clipped by 1 base and J by 13 bases; unmatched bases: 12. This CDR3 has 16 amino acids. CDR3 in amino acids: CATSRAGTSGLNEQYF. DNA for the CDR3: TGTGCCACCAGCAGAGCCGGGACTAGCGGACTAAATGAGCAGTACTTC.

This rearrangement joins TRBV15 to TRBJ2-2; 10 bases match TRBD1. The junction had 10 bases not matched to a gene; V was cut back by 3 bases and J by 9 bases. Germline V CDR1 and CDR2: LNHNV, YYDKDF (reference sequence). This CDR3 has 16 residues. The CDR3 nucleotides read TGTGCCACCAGCAGGAACCGGGACAGGGGCGTTCGGGAGCTGTTTTTT. This codes for CATSRNRDRGVRELFF.

The chain has TRBV4-1 and TRBJ1-2; D unclear. The germline V gene encodes CDR1 MGHRA and CDR2 YSYEKL. This CDR3 has 16 residues. V lost 0 bases, J lost 3 bases, and 14 bases lay in between. CDR3 in amino acids: CASSQESGTKDYGYTF. CDR3 DNA sequence: TGCGCCAGCAGCCAAGAGTCCGGCACTAAGGACTATGGCTACACCTTC.

This clonotype has only one observation. A much larger clone differs by one base, so this may be a read error. CDR3 bases: TGTGCCAACAGCGTCGCCTCAAACAATGAGCAGTTCTTC. Protein: CANSVASNNEQFF. The genes are TRBV9 and TRBJ2-1; D is uncertain. CDR3 size: 13 residues. Germline loops: CDR1 SGDLS, CDR2 YYNGEE. The full variable domain, its missing parts supplied by reference TRBV9 and TRBJ2-1, is DSGVTQTPKHLITATGQRVTLRCSPRSGDLSVYWYQQSLDQGLQFLIQYYNGEERAKGNILERFSAQQFPDLHSELNLSSLELGDSALYFCANSVASNNEQFFGPGTRLTVL.

This clonotype was counted between two and nine times. V and J are TRBV6-1 and TRBJ1-2; TRBD1 is a possible D gene (6 bases). Germline CDR1 and CDR2: MNHNS and SASEGT. This CDR3 contains 14 residues. Trimming cost V 6 bases and J 4 bases, with 15 bases left between them. CDR3 in amino acids: CASSTGNSGYGYTF. As DNA, the CDR3 is TGTGCCAGCAGCACAGGGAACTCAGGCTATGGCTACACCTTC.

In this sample, this clonotype turned up once. V and J are TRBV20-1 and TRBJ1-4; 7 bases fit TRBD1. The germline gives CDR1 DFQATT, CDR2 SNEGSKA (reference sequence). This CDR3 has 14 amino acids. Trimming cost V 2 bases and J 7 bases; bases outside gene matches: 7. The DNA of the CDR3 is TGCAGTGCTAGAAAGGGGGCAGCCCGTGAAAAACTGTTTTTT. Protein sequence: CSARKGAAREKLFF.

V gene TRBV27 combines with J gene TRBJ2-7; D is perhaps TRBD1 or TRBD2 (5 bases each). Trimming shortened V by 5 bases and J by 5 bases, and 16 bases separated the two germline ends. CDR1 is MNHEY and CDR2 is SMNVEV in the germline V gene (reference sequence). The CDR3 runs to 14 residues. Here the CDR3 reads CASSPIGRDHEQYF. DNA of the CDR3: TGTGCCAGCAGTCCCATCGGCAGGGACCACGAGCAGTACTTC.

This clonotype was counted many times. The chain employs TRBV5-1 and TRBJ2-7, with TRBD2 identical over 11 bases. V dropped 2 bases and J dropped 2; count of bases not matched to a gene: 6. The CDR3 consists of 16 residues. The germline V gene has CDR1 SGHRS and CDR2 YFSETQ. CDR3 nucleotides: TGCGCCAGCAGCTTCACTAGCGGGGGCCGCCCCTACGAGCAGTACTTC. Translation: CASSFTSGGRPYEQYF.

This clonotype was picked up many times. The chain carries TRBV4-1 and TRBJ2-3; TRBD1 matches 9 bases. CDR1 is MGHRA and CDR2 is YSYEKL in the germline V gene. The CDR3 is 17 residues long. Trimming removed 0 bases from V and 1 base from J; junction bases left unmatched: 5. CDR3 in amino acids: CASSQETGTGRTDTQYF. The DNA of the CDR3 is TGCGCCAGCAGCCAAGAGACCGGGACAGGGCGCACAGATACGCAGTATTTT.